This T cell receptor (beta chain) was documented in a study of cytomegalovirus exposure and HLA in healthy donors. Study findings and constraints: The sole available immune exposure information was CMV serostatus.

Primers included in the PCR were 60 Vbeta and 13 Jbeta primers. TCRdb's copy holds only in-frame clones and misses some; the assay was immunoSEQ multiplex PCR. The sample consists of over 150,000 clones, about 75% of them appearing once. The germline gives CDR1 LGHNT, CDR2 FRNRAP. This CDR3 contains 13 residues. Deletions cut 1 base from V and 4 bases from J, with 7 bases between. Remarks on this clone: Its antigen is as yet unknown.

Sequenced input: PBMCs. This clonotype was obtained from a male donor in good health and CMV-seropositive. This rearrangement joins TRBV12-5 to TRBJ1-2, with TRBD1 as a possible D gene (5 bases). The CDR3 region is CASGLAGGYGYTF. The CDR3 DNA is TGTGCTAGTGGTTTGGCGGGGGGCTATGGCTACACCTTC.